This paragraph reports one TCR beta chain. No antigen is known for it. Clones were read by immunoSEQ multiplex PCR, and TCRdb kept only the in-frame ones, dropping some. The profile shows 110,000 or so clones, 82% of them singletons. The entry originates in a study of T cell responses to AZD1222 COVID-19 vaccine. Study-level points and caveats: Nearly half of spike-specific TCRs reportedly go after variant regions that carry no mutations. Breadth and depth of Spike-specific TCRs rose after two AZD1222 doses.

The clonotype comes from an adult in good health. Here the sequenced sample was peripheral blood, taken on day 0 of AZD1222 vaccination.

The CDR3 coding sequence is TGTGCCAGTAGGAGGACTGGTAACTATGGCTACACCTTC. It codes for CASRRTGNYGYTF. This chain joins TRBV19 and TRBJ1-2; D not resolved. V was clipped by 6 bases and J by 1 base, with 9 bases between them. The V gene's germline CDR1 is LNHDA and CDR2 SQIVND (reference sequence). This CDR3 comprises 13 residues.